This T cell receptor beta chain is drawn from a study of tumor-infiltrating lymphocytes in localized non-small cell lung cancer. The repertoire was sequenced with immunoSEQ multiplex PCR; TCRdb's copy has only in-frame clones and lacks some. The table lists about 23,000 clones, just under 70% of them singletons, with 14% to 15% in the top ten. To note about this clone: Its antigen is still unknown.

Findings of the study overall: Technical variation could not be separated from intratumor heterogeneity here. Only some patients had TCR sequencing, depending on available tissue. IM1 and IM2 tumors showed no difference in T-cell fraction.

Sequencing used lung tumor tissue. This clonotype originated in a human donor with non-small cell lung cancer.

The CDR3 nucleotides read TGTGCCAGCAGCTTAGCGACAGTTCACTATGGCTACACCTTC. Its protein is CASSLATVHYGYTF. The chain is built from TRBV13 and TRBJ1-2; D might be TRBD1 (5 bases). This CDR3 region has 14 residues. Germline loops: CDR1 PRHDT, CDR2 FYEKMQ (reference sequence). With 1 base removed from V and 3 bases from J, the gap between germline ends came to 9 bases.